A single T cell receptor (beta chain) is shown here with its context. Antigen specificity is unknown. Primers: 60 Vbeta forward and 13 Jbeta reverse. Profiling relied on immunoSEQ multiplex PCR, and the TCRdb table lists in-frame clones only, not all of them. The sample carries some 140,000 clones, around 79% recorded once. Germline lookup yields CDR1 WNHNN and CDR2 SYGVQD (reference sequence). Trimming removed 1 base from V and 4 bases from J; junction bases left unmatched: 7. The CDR3 totals 17 residues. This sample is part of a study of cytomegalovirus exposure and HLA in healthy donors. Study results and caveats: In vitro work confirmed that three CMV-associated chains recognize CMV antigens.

Sequencing input: PBMCs. This TCR was recovered from a man aged 25-45 years in good health and CMV-seropositive. The V call is TRBV10-1, the J call TRBJ2-2, with 9 bases that match TRBD2. CDR3 nucleotide sequence: TGCGCCAGCAGTGAGTTAAGTCTAGCGGGGCGCACCGGGGAGCTGTTTTTT. Its protein product is CASSELSLAGRTGELFF.